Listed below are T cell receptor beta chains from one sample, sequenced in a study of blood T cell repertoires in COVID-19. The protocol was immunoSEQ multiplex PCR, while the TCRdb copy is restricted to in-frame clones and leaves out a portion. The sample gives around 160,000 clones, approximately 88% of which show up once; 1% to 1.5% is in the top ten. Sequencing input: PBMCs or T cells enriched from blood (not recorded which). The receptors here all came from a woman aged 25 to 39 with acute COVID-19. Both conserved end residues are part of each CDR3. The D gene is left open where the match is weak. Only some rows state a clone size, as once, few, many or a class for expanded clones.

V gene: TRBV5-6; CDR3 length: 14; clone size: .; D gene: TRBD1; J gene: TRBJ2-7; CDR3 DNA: TGTGCCAGCAGCTTGGGACAGGGTCGACGGGAGCAGTACTTC; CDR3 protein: CASSLGQGRREQYF
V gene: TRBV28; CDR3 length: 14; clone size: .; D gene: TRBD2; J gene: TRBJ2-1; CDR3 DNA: TGTGCCAGCAGTGGGAGCGGGAGACACAATGAGCAGTTCTTC; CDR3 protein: CASSGSGRHNEQFF
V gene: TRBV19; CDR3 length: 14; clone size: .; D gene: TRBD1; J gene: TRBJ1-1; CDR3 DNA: TGTGCCAGTAGTACAGGGGGGCCGAACACTGAAGCTTTCTTT; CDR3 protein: CASSTGGPNTEAFF
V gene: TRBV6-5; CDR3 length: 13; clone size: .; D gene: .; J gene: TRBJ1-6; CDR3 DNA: TGTGCCAGCCACAGCTCCTATAATTCACCCCTCCACTTT; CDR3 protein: CASHSSYNSPLHF
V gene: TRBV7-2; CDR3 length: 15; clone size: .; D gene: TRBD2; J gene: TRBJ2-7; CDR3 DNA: TGTGCCAGCAGCTCGAAGGGGACTAGCGCCTACGAGCAGTACTTC; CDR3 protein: CASSSKGTSAYEQYF
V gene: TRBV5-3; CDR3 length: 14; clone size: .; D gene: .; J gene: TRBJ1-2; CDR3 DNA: TGTGCCAGACTCGGACAGAAGTATGACTATGGCTACACCTTC; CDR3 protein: CARLGQKYDYGYTF
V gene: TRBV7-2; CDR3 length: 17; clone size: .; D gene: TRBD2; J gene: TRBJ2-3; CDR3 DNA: TGTGCCAGCAGCTTACGCGGGAGGGGACCCTCCACAGATACGCAGTATTTT; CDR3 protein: CASSLRGRGPSTDTQYF
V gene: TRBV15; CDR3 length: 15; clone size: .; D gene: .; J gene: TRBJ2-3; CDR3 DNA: TGTGCCACCAGCAGGAGACTAGAAGGAACAGATACGCAGTATTTT; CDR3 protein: CATSRRLEGTDTQYF
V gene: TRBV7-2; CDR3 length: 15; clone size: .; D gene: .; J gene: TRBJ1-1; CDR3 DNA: TGTGCCAGCAGCTTAGTTGGGGGCGCGGGCACTGAAGCTTTCTTT; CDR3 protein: CASSLVGGAGTEAFF
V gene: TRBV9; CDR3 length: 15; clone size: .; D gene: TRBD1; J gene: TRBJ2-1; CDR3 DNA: TGTGCCAGCAGCGTTATGGGACAGGGGGCGCAGGAGCAGTTCTTC; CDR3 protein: CASSVMGQGAQEQFF
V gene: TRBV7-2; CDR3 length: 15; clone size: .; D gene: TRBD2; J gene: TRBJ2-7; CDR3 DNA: TGTGCCAGCAGCTTAGCGCACGGGAGGGCCCACGAGCAGTACTTC; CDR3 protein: CASSLAHGRAHEQYF
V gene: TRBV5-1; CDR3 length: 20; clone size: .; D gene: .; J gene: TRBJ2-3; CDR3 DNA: TGCGCCAGCAGCTTGGTGGGGACAGAACGACTAGCGACTAGCACAGATACGCAGTATTTT; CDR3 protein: CASSLVGTERLATSTDTQYF
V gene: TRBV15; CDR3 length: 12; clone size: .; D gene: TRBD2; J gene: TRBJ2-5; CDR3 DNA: TGTGCCACCAGCAGGGGGGGGGAGACCCAGTACTTC; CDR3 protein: CATSRGGETQYF
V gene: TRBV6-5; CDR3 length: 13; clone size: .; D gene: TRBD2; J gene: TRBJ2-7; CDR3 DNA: TGTGCCAGCATCCAGAGCGGGACCTACGAGCAGTACTTC; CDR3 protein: CASIQSGTYEQYF
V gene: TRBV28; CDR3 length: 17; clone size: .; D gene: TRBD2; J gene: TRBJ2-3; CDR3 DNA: TGTGCCAGCAGTTTAGGGACTAGCGGGCCCCTCACAGATACGCAGTATTTT; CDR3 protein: CASSLGTSGPLTDTQYF
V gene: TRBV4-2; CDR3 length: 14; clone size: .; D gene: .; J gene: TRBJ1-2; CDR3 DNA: TGTGCCAGCAGCCAAGTCTCCGGTAACTATGGCTACACCTTC; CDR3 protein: CASSQVSGNYGYTF
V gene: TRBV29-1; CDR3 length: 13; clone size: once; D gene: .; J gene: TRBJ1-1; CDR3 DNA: TGCAGCGTTAAACAGACAGGGAACACTGAAGCTTTCTTT; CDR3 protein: CSVKQTGNTEAFF
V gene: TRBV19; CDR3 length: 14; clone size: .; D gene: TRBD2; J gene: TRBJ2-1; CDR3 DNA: TGTGCCAGTAGACCCGGACTAGCGGGAGTGGAGCAGTTCTTC; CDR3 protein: CASRPGLAGVEQFF
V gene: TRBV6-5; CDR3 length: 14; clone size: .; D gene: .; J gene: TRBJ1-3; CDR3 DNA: TGTGCCAGCCGAGAAAAGAGCTCTGGAAACACCATATATTTT; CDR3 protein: CASREKSSGNTIYF
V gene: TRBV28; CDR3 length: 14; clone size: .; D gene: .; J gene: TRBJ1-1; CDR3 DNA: TGTGCCAGCAGAGAAATCAGGGAGAACACTGAAGCTTTCTTT; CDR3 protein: CASREIRENTEAFF
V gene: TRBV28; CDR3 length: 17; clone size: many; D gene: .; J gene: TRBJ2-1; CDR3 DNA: TGTGCCAGCAGTTTACGACTCAGTGAGAGTCAACACAATGAGCAGTTCTTC; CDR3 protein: CASSLRLSESQHNEQFF
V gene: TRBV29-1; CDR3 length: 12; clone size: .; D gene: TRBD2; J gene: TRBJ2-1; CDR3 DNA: TGCAGCGTTGAAGATAGCGGGAATGAGCAGTTCTTC; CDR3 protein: CSVEDSGNEQFF
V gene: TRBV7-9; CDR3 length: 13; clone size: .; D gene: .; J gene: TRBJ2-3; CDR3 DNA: TGTGCCAGCAGCTTACAGGGTCCAGATACGCAGTATTTT; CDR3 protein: CASSLQGPDTQYF
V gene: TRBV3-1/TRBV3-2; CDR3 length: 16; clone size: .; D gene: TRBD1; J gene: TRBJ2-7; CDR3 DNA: TGTGCCAGCAGCCAAGCCAGGGGGCGATGCTCCTACGAGCAGTACTTC; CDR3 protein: CASSQARGRCSYEQYF
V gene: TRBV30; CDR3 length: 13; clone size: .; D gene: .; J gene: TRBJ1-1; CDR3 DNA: TGTGCCTGGAGTAACTTCGGTATAATTGAAGCTTTCTTT; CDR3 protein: CAWSNFGIIEAFF
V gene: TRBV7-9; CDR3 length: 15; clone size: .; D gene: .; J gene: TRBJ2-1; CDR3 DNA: TGTGCCAGCAGCTTCTCGGGACTCCCGGGGGTCGAGCAGTTCTTC; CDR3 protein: CASSFSGLPGVEQFF
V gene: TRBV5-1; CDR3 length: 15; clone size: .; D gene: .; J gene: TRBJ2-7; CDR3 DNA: TGCGCCAGCAGCTTGGTGGCCGGGAGCTCCTACGAGCAGTACTTC; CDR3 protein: CASSLVAGSSYEQYF
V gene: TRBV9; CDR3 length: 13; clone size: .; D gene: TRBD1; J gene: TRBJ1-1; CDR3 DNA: TGTGCCAGCAGCGTCTCCGGGACAGGGGGGGCTTTCTTT; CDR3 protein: CASSVSGTGGAFF
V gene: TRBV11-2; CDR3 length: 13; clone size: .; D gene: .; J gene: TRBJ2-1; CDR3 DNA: TGTGCCAGCGTAGGCGGTGTGACCGGTGAGCAGTTCTTC; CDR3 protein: CASVGGVTGEQFF
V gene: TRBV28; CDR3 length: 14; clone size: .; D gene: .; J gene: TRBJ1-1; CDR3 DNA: TGTGCCAGCAGTACACACAGGGATAAGGCTGAAGCTTTCTTT; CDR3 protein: CASSTHRDKAEAFF
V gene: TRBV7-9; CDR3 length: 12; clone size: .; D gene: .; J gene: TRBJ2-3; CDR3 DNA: TGTGCCAGCAGCTACAGCCCAGATACGCAGTATTTT; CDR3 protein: CASSYSPDTQYF
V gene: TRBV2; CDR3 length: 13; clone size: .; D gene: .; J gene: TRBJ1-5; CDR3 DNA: TGTGCCAGCGGAGGAGGGAACTATCAGCCCCAGCATTTT; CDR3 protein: CASGGGNYQPQHF
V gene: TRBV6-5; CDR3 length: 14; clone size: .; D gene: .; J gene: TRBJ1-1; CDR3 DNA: TGTGCCAGCAGCGCACACCCGGACACCACTGAAGCTTTCTTT; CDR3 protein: CASSAHPDTTEAFF
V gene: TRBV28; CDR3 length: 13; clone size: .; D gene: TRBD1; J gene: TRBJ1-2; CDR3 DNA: TGTGCCCTCCAAGGGACAGCGGGAGGTGGCTACACCTTC; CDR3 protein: CALQGTAGGGYTF
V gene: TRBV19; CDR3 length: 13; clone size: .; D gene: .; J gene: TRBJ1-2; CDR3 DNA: TGTGCCAGTAGTATTTCTACTAACTATGGCTACACCTTC; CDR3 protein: CASSISTNYGYTF
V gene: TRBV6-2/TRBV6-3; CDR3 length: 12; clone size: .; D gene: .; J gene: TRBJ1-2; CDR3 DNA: TGTGCCAGCAGTTACACAGGCTATGGCTACACCTTC; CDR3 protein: CASSYTGYGYTF
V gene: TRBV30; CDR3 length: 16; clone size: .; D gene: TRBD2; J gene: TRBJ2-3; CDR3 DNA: TGTGCCTGGAGCGAAGGACTAGCGGGAGTCACAGATACGCAGTATTTT; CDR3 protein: CAWSEGLAGVTDTQYF
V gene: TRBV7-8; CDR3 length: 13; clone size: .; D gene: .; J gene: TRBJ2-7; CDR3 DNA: TGTGCCAGCGAGTCGCTCGACACCTACGAGCAGTACTTC; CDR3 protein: CASESLDTYEQYF
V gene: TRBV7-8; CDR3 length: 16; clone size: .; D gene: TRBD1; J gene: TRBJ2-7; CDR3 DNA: TGTGCCAGCAGCTCAAACGCCGGGACAGGCTCCTACGAGCAGTACTTC; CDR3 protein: CASSSNAGTGSYEQYF
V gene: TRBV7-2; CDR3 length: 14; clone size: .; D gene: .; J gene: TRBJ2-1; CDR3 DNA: TGTGCCAGCAGCTCAGACTGGACCTACAATGAGCAGTTCTTC; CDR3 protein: CASSSDWTYNEQFF
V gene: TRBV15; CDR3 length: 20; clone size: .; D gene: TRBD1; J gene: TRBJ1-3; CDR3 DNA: TGTGCCACCAGCAGAGATCGCGTCAGGGGGTCCAACCACGAGAGAAACACCATATATTTT; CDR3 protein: CATSRDRVRGSNHERNTIYF
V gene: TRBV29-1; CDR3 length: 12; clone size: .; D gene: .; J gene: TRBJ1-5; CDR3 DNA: TGCAGCGTTGGAGGGTCAAATCAGCCCCAGCATTTT; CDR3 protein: CSVGGSNQPQHF
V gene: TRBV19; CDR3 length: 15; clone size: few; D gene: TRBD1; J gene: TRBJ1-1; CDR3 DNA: TGTGCCAGTAGTGGCCGTGCACAGGGGGCCGGTGAAGCTTTCTTT; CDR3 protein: CASSGRAQGAGEAFF